The present entry profiles one T cell receptor beta chain with its context. The antigen remains undetermined. With 60 Vbeta and 13 Jbeta primers, the PCR was carried out. Profiling relied on immunoSEQ multiplex PCR, and the TCRdb table lists in-frame clones only, not all of them. Here the sample spans 150,000 to 200,000 clones, more than 80% being singletons. Trimming cost V 3 bases and J 0 bases, with 6 bases left between them. The CDR3 totals 14 residues. Germline V gene lookup returns CDR1 MDHEN and CDR2 SYDVKM. This entry is derived from a study of cytomegalovirus exposure and HLA in healthy donors. Whole-study results and caveats: It was in a later analysis that TCR association rates were seen to vary by HLA locus, highest for DRB1 and lowest for HLA-C. Earlier results showed most TCR beta V segments being productive about 87% or about 30% of the time. TCR beta sequences numbering roughly 18,000 were associated with HLA alleles at 0.05 false discovery rate in a later analysis.

The rearrangement uses TRBV28 and TRBJ1-5, with D uncertain. Sequenced material: PBMCs. This TCR was sampled from a man younger than 35 in good health and CMV-seronegative. The CDR3 region is CASSLSYSNQPQHF. The CDR3 DNA reads TGTGCCAGCAGTTTGAGCTATAGCAATCAGCCCCAGCATTTT.